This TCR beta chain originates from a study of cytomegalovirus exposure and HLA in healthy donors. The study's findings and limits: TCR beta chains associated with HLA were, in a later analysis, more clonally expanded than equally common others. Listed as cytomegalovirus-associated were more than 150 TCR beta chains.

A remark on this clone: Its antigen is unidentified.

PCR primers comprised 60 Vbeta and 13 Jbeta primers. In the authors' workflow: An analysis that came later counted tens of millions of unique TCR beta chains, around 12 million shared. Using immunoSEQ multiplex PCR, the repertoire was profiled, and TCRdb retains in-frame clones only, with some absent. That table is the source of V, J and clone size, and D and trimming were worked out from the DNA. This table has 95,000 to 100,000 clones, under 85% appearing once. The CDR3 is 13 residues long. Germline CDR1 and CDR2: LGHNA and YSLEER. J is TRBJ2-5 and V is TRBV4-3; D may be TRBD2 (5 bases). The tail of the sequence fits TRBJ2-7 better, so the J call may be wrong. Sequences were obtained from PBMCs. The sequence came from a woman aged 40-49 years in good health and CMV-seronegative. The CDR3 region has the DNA TGCGCCAGCAGCCAAAGATCAGCGGACGAGCAGTACTTC. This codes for CASSQRSADEQYF.